In its sample, the clone carrying this TCR beta chain was seen a few times. Antigen specificity is unknown. The sample is drawn from a study of early T cells in non-severe SARS-CoV-2 infection. Whole-study context: Unpaired chains resulted from sequencing bulk RNA of unsorted whole blood. Study results and limitations: VDJdb matching, biased toward anti-spike CD8 responses, missed private and CD4 specificities.

In the library, individual cDNA molecules carried attached unique molecular identifiers. TCRdb fed the 5' RACE reads into MiXCR, producing one record per CDR3 protein. The sample carries approximately 42,000 distinct CDR3 sequences, 7% to 7.5% recorded once. CDR3 length equals 13 residues. Per germline, CDR1 SNHLY and CDR2 FYNNEI. The ends lost 8 bases at V and 6 bases at J; junction bases unmatched: 5. The sample was whole blood. The chain links TRBV2 to TRBJ2-2; 8 bases are a match to TRBD2. The sequence was collected from an adult who was a healthcare worker with PCR-confirmed SARS-CoV-2 infection or an uninfected control (not recorded which). CDR3 DNA sequence: TGTGCCAGCGGGGGGACTAGGTCCGGGGAGCTGTTTTTT. Translation gives CASGGTRSGELFF.